These 29 T cell receptor beta chains were all obtained from the same sample, sequenced in a study of T cells after yellow fever vaccination. TCRdb itself ran the 5' RACE reads through MiXCR, one entry per CDR3 protein. The repertoire has about 210,000 distinct CDR3 sequences, 3% to 3.5% of them found once; the top ten carry roughly 3.2%. This specimen consisted of CD4+ T cells sorted from PBMCs, obtained 10 days after the yellow fever booster vaccination. The origin of the receptors is a man younger than 35 who received the YFV17D yellow fever vaccine.

This clonotype was recorded at least ten times. The chain joins TRBV10-3 to TRBJ2-3; TRBD2 matches at 12 bases. From germline, CDR1 is ENHRY and CDR2 SYGVKD. The CDR3 covers 17 residues. The V segment lost 0 bases and the J segment 2 bases; nucleotides outside the gene matches: 3. In nucleotides, the CDR3 is TGTGCCATCAGTGAGTCCAGACTAGCGGGGGCCACAGATACGCAGTATTTT. It specifies CAISESRLAGATDTQYF.

The chain's CDR3 is CASSSFGQGLRLFF. The CDR3 DNA follows: TGTGCCAGCAGCTCCTTCGGACAGGGCCTAAGACTGTTTTTT. The chain is built from TRBV11-2 and TRBJ1-4; 8 nucleotides align to TRBD1. The V gene end was trimmed by 4 bases and the J gene end by 13 bases; junction bases not matched to a gene: 11. This CDR3 spans 14 amino acids. Germline V lookup: CDR1 SGHAT, CDR2 FQNNGV.

In its sample, this clonotype was seen many times. The rearrangement links TRBV2 to TRBJ2-7; 12 bases align to TRBD2. CDR1 is SNHLY, CDR2 FYNNEI, per germline. The V segment lost 6 bases and the J segment 9 bases; nucleotides outside the gene matches: 6. This CDR3 has 13 amino acids. CDR3: CASRLAGGQGQYV. DNA for the CDR3: TGTGCCAGCAGACTAGCGGGGGGTCAGGGGCAGTACGTC.

The chain recombines TRBV6-2 or TRBV6-3 with TRBJ1-1; D remains unclear. CDR1 MNHEY and CDR2 SVGEGT come from the germline V gene. There are 15 residues in the CDR3. Trimming took 0 bases from V and 6 from J, leaving 14 bases between them. CDR3 nucleotides: TGTGCCAGCAGTTACTCGATTTGGACTCGGGCTGAAGCTTTCTTT. This translates into CASSYSIWTRAEAFF.

This clonotype was found a few times. This chain joins TRBV7-2 and TRBJ2-3, with TRBD1 identical over 7 bases. V shed 7 bases, J shed 0 bases, and the junction held 7 bases outside the gene matches. The CDR3 extends over 15 amino acids. CDR1 and CDR2 (germline): SGHTA, FQGNSA. Here the CDR3 reads CASKKTGPSTDTQYF. The CDR3 DNA sequence: TGTGCCAGCAAGAAGACAGGGCCGAGCACAGATACGCAGTATTTT.

The table lists this clonotype with many counts. CDR3 loop: CASRSRDRANTEAFF. The CDR3, as DNA: TGTGCCAGCAGGAGTAGGGACAGGGCTAACACTGAAGCTTTCTTT. The gene calls are TRBV12-3 or TRBV12-4 and TRBJ1-1; 9 positions match TRBD1. After removal of 6 bases from V and 2 bases from J, the junction contained 7 bases not matched to a gene. The CDR3 extends over 15 amino acids.

Ten or more counts support this clonotype. Germline and junction disagree at one end, which may indicate a read error. V is TRBV4-3 and J is TRBJ2-5, with no clear D. The V gene's germline CDR1 is LGHNA and CDR2 YSLEER. The CDR3 runs to 13 residues. The CDR3 DNA follows: TGTGCCAGCAGTTTAACCTCCCAAGAGACCCAGTACTTC. It specifies CASSLTSQETQYF.

This clonotype was picked up a small number of times. This chain uses TRBV4-2 with TRBJ1-6; 8 positions agree with TRBD1. There are 16 residues in the CDR3. Losses at the gene ends were 0 bases for V and 10 bases for J; bases not matched to a gene: 8. Germline CDR1 LGHNA, CDR2 YNFKEQ. CDR3 sequence (DNA): TGTGCCAGCAGCCAAGATCCTACAGGGGGTAGGTCACCCCTCCACTTT. Its protein product is CASSQDPTGGRSPLHF.

This clonotype was detected only a few times. The gene calls are TRBV7-3 and TRBJ2-1; D perhaps matches TRBD2 (6 bases). Germline lookup yields CDR1 SGHTA and CDR2 FQGTGA. This CDR3 has 15 residues. The germline V and J ends were trimmed by 1 base and 8 bases, with 15 bases remaining between them. For the CDR3, the DNA is TGTGCCAGCAGCTTAATGGGGATCGGGGGAGATGAGCAGTTCTTC. It encodes CASSLMGIGGDEQFF.

This chain uses TRBV19 with TRBJ1-2; 7 bases line up with TRBD1. Germline V CDR1 and CDR2: LNHDA, SQIVND (reference sequence). This CDR3 contains 15 residues. V shed 7 bases and J 4 bases; nucleotides not matched to a gene: 12. The CDR3 sequence: CASNTVGTVIYGYTF. The CDR3 DNA reads as TGTGCCAGTAACACCGTCGGGACAGTTATCTATGGCTACACCTTC.

This clonotype appeared a few times. The rearrangement links TRBV4-3 to TRBJ2-5; D is ambiguous. The CDR3 is 13 amino acids. From germline, CDR1 is LGHNA and CDR2 YSLEER. The V end lost 3 bases, the J end lost 5 bases, and 10 bases lay between the germline ends. The CDR3 DNA follows: TGCGCCAGCAGCCAGAACGTCCTTGAGACCCAGTACTTC. Encoded protein: CASSQNVLETQYF.

J is TRBJ1-2 and V is TRBV6-6, with TRBD1 matching over 10 bases. The CDR3 is 13 amino acids. Per germline, CDR1 MNHNY and CDR2 SVGAGI (reference sequence). V shed 5 bases and J 7 bases; nucleotides not matched to a gene: 4. In DNA, the CDR3 is TGTGCCAGCAGTACCGGGACAGGGGTTGGCTACACCTTC. As protein: CASSTGTGVGYTF.

The sample holds many counts of this clonotype. The V call is TRBV28, the J call TRBJ2-4; D is ambiguous. The CDR3 runs to 12 residues. The germline V gene encodes CDR1 MDHEN and CDR2 SYDVKM. Trimming removed 2 bases from V and 9 bases from J, with 8 bases in between. CDR3 region: CASSLQMGIQYF. CDR3 coding DNA: TGTGCCAGCAGTTTACAGATGGGCATTCAGTACTTC. Complete variable domain (other parts from reference TRBV28 and TRBJ2-4): DVKVTQSSRYLVKRTGEKVFLECVQDMDHENMFWYRQDPGLGLRLIYFSYDVKMKEKGDIPEGYSVSREKKERFSLILESASTNQTSMYLCASSLQMGIQYFGAGTRLSVL.

The V call is TRBV19, the J call TRBJ2-2, with 10 positions matching TRBD2. This CDR3 region has 15 residues. Germline V gene data show CDR1 as LNHDA and CDR2 as SQIVND (reference sequence). V dropped 5 bases and J dropped 3; count of bases not matched to a gene: 3. This chain's CDR3 is CASSVTSGDTGELFF. The CDR3 region has the DNA TGTGCCAGTAGTGTAACTAGCGGGGACACCGGGGAGCTGTTTTTT.

The chain couples TRBV2 to TRBJ1-6; TRBD1 might be the D (5 bases). Trimming left V 4 bases short and J 9 bases short, with 10 bases between. The length of the CDR3 is 13 residues. Germline assignment: CDR1 SNHLY and CDR2 FYNNEI. Here the CDR3 reads CASSGGGVSPLHF. In DNA form, the CDR3 reads TGTGCCAGCAGTGGGGGAGGGGTTTCACCCCTCCACTTT.

This clonotype was counted at least ten times. This chain uses TRBV6-2 or TRBV6-3 with TRBJ1-1; 8 nucleotides agree with TRBD1. This CDR3 is built from 12 residues. J lost 5 bases, V lost 7 bases, and 3 bases had no gene match. The germline CDR1 and CDR2 sequences are MNHEY and SVGEGT. CDR3 region: CASKTGGTEAFF. CDR3 in DNA: TGTGCCAGCAAAACAGGGGGAACTGAAGCTTTCTTT.

The chain employs TRBV7-6 and TRBJ2-7, with 9 bases aligning to TRBD2. From germline, CDR1 is SGHVS and CDR2 FNYEAQ. The V segment lost 0 bases and the J segment 2 bases; nucleotides outside the gene matches: 8. This CDR3 contains 17 residues. The CDR3 sequence is CASSLAYTRLAAYEQYF. Here the CDR3 DNA reads TGTGCCAGCAGCTTAGCTTATACCCGACTAGCGGCCTACGAGCAGTACTTC.

This clonotype came up a few times. An end of the junction differs from the germline gene, which may be a read error. The rearrangement links TRBV7-7 to TRBJ1-1; D unclear. The CDR3 is 13 amino acids. Per the germline V gene, CDR1 is SSHAT and CDR2 is FNYEAQ (reference sequence). CDR3 DNA: TGTGCTAGCAGCCGGAGCATGAACACTGAAGCTTTCTTT. Translating it yields CASSRSMNTEAFF.

This clonotype was seen repeatedly, ten times or more. The gene calls are TRBV4-2 and TRBJ1-1; no reliable D call. Trimming took 3 bases from V and 4 from J, leaving 12 bases between them. The CDR3 runs 14 residues. Per the germline V gene, CDR1 is LGHNA and CDR2 is YNFKEQ. The CDR3 here is CASSHQLDPTEAFF. The DNA for the CDR3 is TGTGCCAGCAGCCACCAATTGGATCCCACTGAAGCTTTCTTT.

This clonotype was found many times. The gene calls are TRBV4-3 and TRBJ2-7; D is unclear. V gave up 0 bases and J gave up 1 base, with 13 bases separating them. CDR1 LGHNA and CDR2 YSLEER come from the germline V gene. This CDR3 comprises 16 residues. The CDR3 region has the DNA TGCGCCAGCAGCCAAGATCATCCCGCAGCTTCCTACGAGCAGTACTTC. It yields the protein CASSQDHPAASYEQYF.

Ten or more counts support this clonotype. The chain joins TRBV5-1 to TRBJ1-2; D might be TRBD1 (5 bases). CDR1 is SGHRS and CDR2 is YFSETQ in the germline V gene. The CDR3 runs to 15 residues. Trimming took 0 bases from V and 4 from J, leaving 13 bases between them. The CDR3 DNA is TGCGCCAGCAGCTTGGATCCTGGGACTTTCTATGGCTACACCTTC. It codes for CASSLDPGTFYGYTF.

With regard to this clonotype: This may be a read error: a much more frequent sequence differs by one nucleotide. The chain has TRBV7-2 and TRBJ2-3; 9 bases line up with TRBD2. This CDR3 region has 14 residues. CDR1 is SGHTA and CDR2 is FQGNSA in the germline V gene. Trimming took 9 bases from V and 0 from J; bases not matched to a gene: 4. CDR3 amino acids: CASSGRCSTDTQYF. The CDR3 DNA sequence: TGTGCCAGTAGCGGGAGATGTAGCACAGATACGCAGTATTTT.

This clonotype was detected many times. This chain links TRBV20-1 with TRBJ1-3, with D perhaps matching TRBD1 (6 bases). Trimming removed 6 bases from V and 0 bases from J, with 12 bases in between. This CDR3 spans 14 amino acids. Germline V gene sequence: CDR1 DFQATT, CDR2 SNEGSKA (reference sequence). CDR3 coding DNA: TGCAGTGCCCGGGACATTTACTCTGGAAACACCATATATTTT. This translates into CSARDIYSGNTIYF.

A note on this clonotype: One junction end does not reproduce the germline sequence, and a read error may be involved. This chain's CDR3 is CASSSGQNTVAFF. CDR3 bases: TGTGCCAGCTCAAGCGGACAGAACACTGTAGCTTTCTTT. The chain employs TRBV18 and TRBJ1-1; perhaps TRBD1 as D (6 bases). CDR3 length equals 13 residues. Germline V gives CDR1 KGHSH, CDR2 LQKENI.

This clonotype was detected many times. The chain combines TRBV7-2 with TRBJ2-6; D unresolved. Trimming stripped 5 bases from V and 1 base from J, with 6 bases between. This CDR3 region has 14 residues. Germline-derived CDR1 and CDR2 are SGHTA and FQGNSA. The CDR3 loop is CASSELSGANVLTF. For the CDR3, the DNA is TGTGCCAGCAGCGAACTATCTGGGGCCAACGTCCTGACTTTC.

This chain links TRBV19 with TRBJ2-3; 7 bases match TRBD2. This CDR3 comprises 14 residues. Trimming at V came to 9 bases and at J to 2 bases, leaving 8 bases not matched to a gene. Germline lookup yields CDR1 LNHDA and CDR2 SQIVND (reference sequence). Here the CDR3 DNA reads TGTGCCAGCTCCCAGCGGGGCCTCACAGATACGCAGTATTTT. Protein: CASSQRGLTDTQYF.

This clonotype has a handful of counts. The chain is built from TRBV9 and TRBJ1-2; D gene ambiguous. This CDR3 comprises 13 residues. Germline V gene lookup returns CDR1 SGDLS and CDR2 YYNGEE. The V gene lost 4 bases and the J gene lost 8 bases, with 15 bases spanning the gap. As DNA, the CDR3 is TGTGCCAGCAGCAGATCCAACCAAAAGGGCTACACCTTC. Amino acid sequence: CASSRSNQKGYTF.

The V gene is TRBV3-1, the J gene TRBJ1-1; D perhaps matches TRBD1 (5 bases). There are 15 residues in the CDR3. CDR1 and CDR2 from the germline V gene are LGHDT and YNNKEL (reference sequence). The V gene lost 4 bases and the J gene lost 3 bases, with 15 bases spanning the gap. The DNA of the CDR3 is TGTGCCAGCAGCCCACGGGAAGCAGGGTACACTGAAGCTTTCTTT. This translates into CASSPREAGYTEAFF.

This clonotype was counted at least ten times. This chain joins TRBV6-5 and TRBJ1-2; TRBD1 aligns across 9 bases. After removal of 6 bases from V and 6 bases from J, the junction contained 11 bases not matched to a gene. This CDR3 has 15 amino acids. Per germline, CDR1 MNHEY and CDR2 SVGAGI. CDR3 DNA: TGTGCCAGCAGGCCCGGAGGACAGGGGAGCGATGGCTACACCTTC. Translated: CASRPGGQGSDGYTF.